What follows describes a single T cell receptor (beta chain). How the authors handled the data: Amplification of reference gene primers was used by the study to estimate nucleated cell counts. Generated by immunoSEQ multiplex PCR, the TCRdb table keeps only in-frame clones and is missing some. The V and J calls and clone size are taken from that table; D and trimming were inferred from the DNA. Among roughly 30,000 clones listed, 70% to 90% were seen once. CDR3 length equals 17 residues. Germline-derived CDR1 and CDR2 are SNHLY and FYNNEI. With 1 base clipped from V and 7 bases from J, the junction kept 16 bases outside the gene matches. This entry is derived from a study of blood T cell repertoires in COVID-19. At the level of the study: Specimens from acute and convalescent COVID-19 originated in the United States, Italy and Spain. T cells, B-cell-depleted T cells, or PBMCs supplied cDNA or gDNA.

This clonotype was sampled from a human donor in a cohort sampled during active COVID-19. Input material: peripheral blood. V usage is TRBV2 and J usage is TRBJ2-7, with TRBD2 matching 7 bases. This chain's CDR3 is CASSEGGGGGLPFEQYF. The CDR3 nucleotides read TGTGCCAGCAGTGAAGGGGGTGGCGGGGGTTTGCCCTTTGAGCAGTACTTC.